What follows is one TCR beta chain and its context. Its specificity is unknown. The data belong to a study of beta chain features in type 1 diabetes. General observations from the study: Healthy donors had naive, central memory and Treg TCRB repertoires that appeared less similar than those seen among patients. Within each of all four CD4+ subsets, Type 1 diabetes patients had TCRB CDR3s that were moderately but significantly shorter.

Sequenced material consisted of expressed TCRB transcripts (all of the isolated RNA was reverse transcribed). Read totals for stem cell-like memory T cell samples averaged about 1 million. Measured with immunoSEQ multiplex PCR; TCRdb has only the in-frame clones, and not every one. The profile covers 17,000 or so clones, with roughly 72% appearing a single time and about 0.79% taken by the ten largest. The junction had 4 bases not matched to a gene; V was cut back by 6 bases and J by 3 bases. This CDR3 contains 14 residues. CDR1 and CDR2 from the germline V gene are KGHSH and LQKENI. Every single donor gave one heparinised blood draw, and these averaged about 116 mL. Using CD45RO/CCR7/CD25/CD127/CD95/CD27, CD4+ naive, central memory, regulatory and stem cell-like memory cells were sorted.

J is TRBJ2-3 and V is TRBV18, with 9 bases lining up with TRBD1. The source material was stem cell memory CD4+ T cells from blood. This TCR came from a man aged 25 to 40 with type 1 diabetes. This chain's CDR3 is CASSGTGTTDTQYF. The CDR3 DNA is TGTGCCAGCTCGGGGACAGGGACGACAGATACGCAGTATTTT.